This is a list of T cell receptor beta chains from one sample in a study of cytomegalovirus exposure and HLA in healthy donors. TCRdb's copy holds only in-frame clones and misses some; the assay was immunoSEQ multiplex PCR. Of about 360,000 clones listed, roughly 85% are singletons. Sequenced material: PBMCs. The receptors stem from a woman under 30 in good health and CMV-seronegative. Both conserved end residues are part of each CDR3. A D gene is named only where the DNA matches it firmly. Size is stated for part of the rows, as once, few or many counts, or as a class when the clone is expanded.

TRBJ1-2 | TRBV28 | - | TRBD1 | CASSSPGQGKYGYTF | TGTGCCAGCAGTTCGCCGGGACAGGGTAAATATGGCTACACCTTC
TRBJ1-4 | TRBV10-1 | - | - | CASRTGGGRRNEKLFF | TGCGCCAGCAGAACGGGAGGGGGGAGGCGGAATGAAAAACTGTTTTTT
TRBJ1-3 | TRBV4-1 | once | - | CASSQVGRGNTIYF | TGCGCCAGCAGCCAGGTTGGTCGCGGGAACACCATATATTTT
TRBJ1-1 | TRBV6-5 | - | - | CASSYSISGDTEAFF | TGTGCCAGCAGTTACTCAATTTCAGGGGACACTGAAGCTTTCTTT
TRBJ2-3 | TRBV28 | - | TRBD1 | CASSETGTGLTDTQYF | TGTGCCAGCAGTGAAACCGGGACAGGGTTGACAGATACGCAGTATTTT
TRBJ1-6 | TRBV30 | - | - | CAWSPTGPWNSPLHF | TGTGCCTGGAGTCCTACAGGGCCGTGGAATTCACCCCTCCACTTT
TRBJ2-7 | TRBV9 | many | - | CASSPRGGQVHEQYF | TGTGCCAGCAGCCCTAGAGGAGGGCAGGTTCACGAGCAGTACTTC
TRBJ1-1 | TRBV7-9 | - | - | CASSLEYIWRAFF | TGTGCCAGCAGCTTAGAGTATATCTGGAGAGCTTTCTTT
TRBJ2-1 | TRBV7-9 | - | - | CVWAKSYNEQFF | TGTGTCTGGGCTAAGTCCTACAATGAGCAGTTCTTC
TRBJ2-5 | TRBV6-1 | - | TRBD2 | CASSEASSGRFETQYF | TGTGCCAGCAGTGAAGCCAGTAGCGGGAGGTTCGAGACCCAGTACTTC
TRBJ2-1 | TRBV4-2 | few | - | CASSQAIEVGEQFF | TGTGCCAGCAGCCAAGCAATCGAGGTTGGCGAGCAGTTCTTC
TRBJ1-2 | TRBV6-5 | - | TRBD1 | CASSPGTGGKFGYTF | TGTGCCAGCAGTCCCGGGACAGGGGGCAAGTTTGGCTACACCTTC
TRBJ2-7 | TRBV28 | - | - | CASSLRRVLHEQYF | TGTGCCAGCAGTTTGCGACGGGTCCTCCACGAGCAGTACTTC
TRBJ2-4 | TRBV14 | - | - | CASSQDPARRDIQYF | TGTGCCAGCAGCCAAGATCCGGCTAGGAGAGACATTCAGTACTTC
TRBJ1-5 | TRBV10-3 | - | - | CAISDNSNQPQHF | TGTGCCATCAGTGACAATAGCAATCAGCCCCAGCATTTT
TRBJ2-3 | TRBV4-1 | - | TRBD2 | CASSQGEAGRTDTQYF | TGCGCCAGCAGCCAAGGGGAAGCGGGGCGCACAGATACGCAGTATTTT
TRBJ2-3 | TRBV5-4 | - | TRBD2 | CASSLGRRTSGGSTDTQYF | TGTGCCAGCAGCTTGGGTCGTAGGACTAGCGGGGGGAGCACAGATACGCAGTATTTT
TRBJ1-1 | TRBV27 | - | TRBD1 | CASSLVTGQGSGKAFF | TGTGCCAGCAGTTTAGTAACTGGACAGGGATCAGGTAAAGCTTTCTTT
TRBJ1-5 | TRBV28 | once | TRBD1 | CAIQPHIGTARGQPQHF | TGTGCCATCCAACCCCACATAGGGACAGCCAGGGGTCAGCCCCAGCATTTT
TRBJ1-2 | TRBV6-1 | few | TRBD1 | CASSDHQGGPGGYTF | TGTGCCAGCAGTGACCATCAGGGGGGCCCCGGAGGCTACACCTTC
TRBJ2-7 | TRBV30 | - | - | CAWTRLSSYEQYF | TGTGCCTGGACTCGACTCAGCTCCTACGAGCAGTACTTC